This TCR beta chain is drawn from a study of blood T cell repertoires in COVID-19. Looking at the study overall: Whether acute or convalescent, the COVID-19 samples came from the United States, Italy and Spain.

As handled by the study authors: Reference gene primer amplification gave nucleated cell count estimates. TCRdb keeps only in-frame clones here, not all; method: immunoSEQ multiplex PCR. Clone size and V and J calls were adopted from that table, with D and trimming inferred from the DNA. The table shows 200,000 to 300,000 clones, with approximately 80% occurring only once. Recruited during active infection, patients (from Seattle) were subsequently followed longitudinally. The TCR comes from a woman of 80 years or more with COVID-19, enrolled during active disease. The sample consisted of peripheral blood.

The CDR3 bases are TGTGCCAGCAGCGCACAGAGCAACACTGAAGCTTTCTTT. It codes for CASSAQSNTEAFF. The genes are TRBV3-1 (or the pseudogene TRBV3-2) and TRBJ1-1; no reliable D call. Germline-derived CDR1 and CDR2 are LGHDT and YNNKEL (reference sequence). Trimming pared 5 bases from V and 2 bases from J, leaving 9 bases between. The CDR3 has 13 amino acids.